This T cell receptor (beta chain) is drawn from a study of T cells in Graves' hyperthyroidism and ophthalmopathy (dated by TCRdb to the late 2010s). With regard to the full study: Peripheral blood was sampled at the time of initial diagnosis, prior to any treatment. To identify distinguishing TCR V-J signatures, a discovery cohort of about 95 patients was used, comprising 43 with Graves' ophthalmopathy and roughly 60 with stable Graves' hyperthyroidism. Whether ophthalmopathy could be predicted prospectively was tested in an independent validation cohort made up of about 20 hyperthyroidism patients plus 17 patients who later progressed to ophthalmopathy. The 85 to 100 discovery patients were randomly split 7:3 into training and test sets. Thyroid tissue and blood T-cell repertoires from six Graves' hyperthyroidism patients were also compared in the study. Once sampling was done, hyperthyroidism patients were given methimazole at a starting dose of 30 mg daily, whereas ophthalmopathy patients were given high-dose intravenous methylprednisolone. According to the paper, TCR Vbeta CDR3 sequencing was carried out on approximately 140 peripheral blood samples, which came from under 50 ophthalmopathy, 75 or so hyperthyroidism and roughly 17 progressor patients.

The TCR beta CDR3 regions were amplified from the RNA transcripts. The first round of RT-PCR for the TCR CDR3 was performed with the HTBI primer set and the Qiagen OneStep RT-PCR kit. The libraries were constructed in a second round of multiplex PCR and then size-selected and purified. The libraries were sequenced on an Illumina HiSeq2000 using paired-end 100 bp reads. On the study's bioinformatics: Raw data were processed with SOAPnuke, discarding reads with adapters, uncalled bases, mean Phred below 15, or no exact constant-primer or identifier match. High-quality paired reads were merged with COPE v1.2.5, and unique nucleotide sequences were defined as clonotypes. MiTCR v1.1 was used to align clonotypes to the IMGT TRBV, TRBD and TRBJ reference segments. Only V-J combinations with frequency above 0.0001, covering approximately 99% of repertoires, were analysed. The TCS score was defined as F50 (clonal expansion) divided by E x V (chaos), with BLOSUM62-based TCRdist calculated between CDR3 peptides within each V-J. Welch's t-statistics and random forest reduced 500 to 650 V-J features to some 14, which were used in a naive Bayes classifier (R e1071). Using fastp trimming at Q25 and MiXCR clonotype assembly, TCRdb reanalyzed the public sequencing data and kept in-frame beta chains. Entries that share a CDR3 protein sequence are merged under the most common genes and DNA. Clone size and V and J calls follow TCRdb, not the original study. In all, the sample holds approximately 370,000 distinct CDR3 sequences, and 17% of those were seen once. In total, the top ten clones hold 34% of the sample.

Hyperthyroidism patients were newly diagnosed, had a disease duration of under 2 months, and were aged 18 to 65 years. Patients with uncontrolled infections, other autoimmune diseases, pregnancy or lactation were excluded. Clinical symptoms, serum thyroxine and TRAb, thyroid ultrasound, and orbital computed tomography formed the basis for the diagnoses. Blood from progressor patients was collected at the time of first diagnosis with hyperthyroidism, before any ophthalmopathy symptoms had appeared. Ficoll-Paque density gradient centrifugation was used to isolate PBMCs from approximately 10 ml of fresh peripheral blood. Patients classed as progressors first received a Graves' hyperthyroidism diagnosis and then went on to develop ophthalmopathy during follow-up. Total RNA was extracted using Trizol reagent, and RNA quality was assessed on an Agilent 2100 Bioanalyzer. This clonotype came up many times. This receptor's antigen is unknown. Base quality data are lacking; no much larger clone is found one base away.

Here V drops 4 bases and J drops 3 bases, and the junction holds 4 bases not matched to any gene. From the cysteine through the phenylalanine, the CDR3 covers 15 amino acids. Of all the DNA, just the CDR3 is kept, 45 bases in frame from base 1. CDR1 and CDR2 (ENHRY, SYGVKD) derive from the germline V gene. General conclusions and limits of the study: Sample size was not statistically predetermined, and investigators were not blinded to group allocation. During validation, the model predicted progression to ophthalmopathy a median of approximately 6 months ahead of onset, with around 70% sensitivity and 72% to 85% specificity. Most expanded thyroid clonotypes (frequency above 0.001) were also detected in blood, suggesting blood repertoires may reflect thyroid immune responses. Ophthalmopathy was separated from stable hyperthyroidism by a 13 V-J signature model, with around 90% sensitivity and about 81% specificity obtained in cross-validation and 80%/75% obtained in testing.

Recombination joined TRBV10-3 with TRBJ2-5, and 11 bases in between align with TRBD1. This clonotype originated in a woman aged 25 to 45 with Graves' hyperthyroidism that later progressed to Graves' ophthalmopathy. Sequences were obtained from blood. This receptor carries the CDR3 CAISAGTGGKETQYF. At the DNA level, the sequence is TGTGCCATCAGTGCGGGGACAGGGGGAAAAGAGACCCAGTACTTC.